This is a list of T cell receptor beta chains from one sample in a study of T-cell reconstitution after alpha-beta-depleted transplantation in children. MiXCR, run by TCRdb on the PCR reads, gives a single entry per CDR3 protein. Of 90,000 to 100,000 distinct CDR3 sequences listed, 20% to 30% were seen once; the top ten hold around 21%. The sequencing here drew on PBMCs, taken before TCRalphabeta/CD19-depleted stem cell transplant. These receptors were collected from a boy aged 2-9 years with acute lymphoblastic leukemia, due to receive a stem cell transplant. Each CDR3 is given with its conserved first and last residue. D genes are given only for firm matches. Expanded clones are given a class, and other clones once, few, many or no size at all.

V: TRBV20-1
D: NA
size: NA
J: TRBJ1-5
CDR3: CSARDSAFNQPQHF
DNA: TGCAGTGCTAGAGACAGCGCCTTCAATCAGCCCCAGCATTTT

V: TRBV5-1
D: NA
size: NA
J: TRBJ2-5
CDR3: CASSLFPAEGQETQYF
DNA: TGCGCCAGCAGCTTGTTCCCAGCGGAGGGTCAAGAGACCCAGTACTTC

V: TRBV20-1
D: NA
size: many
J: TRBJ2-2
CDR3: CSCWGGQSTGELFF
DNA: TGCAGTTGTTGGGGGGGACAAAGCACCGGGGAGCTGTTTTTT

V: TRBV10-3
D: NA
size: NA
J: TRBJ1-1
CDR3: CAIRDTGNTEAFF
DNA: TGTGCCATCAGGGATACAGGGAACACTGAAGCTTTCTTT

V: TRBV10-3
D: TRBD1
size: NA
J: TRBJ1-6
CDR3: CAISEGGDSPLHF
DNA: TGTGCCATCAGTGAAGGGGGCGATTCACCCCTCCACTTT

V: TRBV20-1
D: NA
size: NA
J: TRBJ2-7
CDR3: CSADTGGVSYEQYF
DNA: TGCAGTGCTGACACAGGGGGGGTATCCTACGAGCAGTACTTC

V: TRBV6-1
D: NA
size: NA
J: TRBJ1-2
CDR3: CASSEEVERIGYGYTF
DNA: TGTGCCAGCAGTGAGGAGGTTGAGCGAATTGGCTATGGCTACACCTTC

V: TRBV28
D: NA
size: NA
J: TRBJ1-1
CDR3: CASNVGGLYTEAFF
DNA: TGTGCCAGCAACGTCGGAGGGTTGTACACTGAAGCTTTCTTT

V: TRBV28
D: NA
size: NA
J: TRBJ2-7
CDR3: CASSPLPDTYEQYF
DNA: TGTGCCAGCAGCCCCCTCCCTGATACCTACGAGCAGTACTTC

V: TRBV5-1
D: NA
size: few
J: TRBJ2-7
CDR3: CASSPVDSQAYEQYF
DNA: TGCGCCAGCAGCCCTGTGGACAGTCAAGCCTACGAGCAGTACTTC

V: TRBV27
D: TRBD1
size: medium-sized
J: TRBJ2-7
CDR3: CASSSGTGINEQYF
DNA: TGTGCCAGCAGTTCAGGGACAGGGATCAACGAGCAGTACTTC

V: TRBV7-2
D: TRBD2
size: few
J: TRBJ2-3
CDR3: CASSLASGFMDTQYF
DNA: TGTGCCAGCAGCTTAGCTAGCGGGTTCATGGATACGCAGTATTTT

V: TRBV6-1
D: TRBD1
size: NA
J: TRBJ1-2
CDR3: CASSEGQGVYGYTF
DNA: TGTGCCAGCAGTGAGGGACAGGGGGTGTATGGCTACACCTTC

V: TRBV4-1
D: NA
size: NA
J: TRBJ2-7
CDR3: CASSQGVGSYEQYF
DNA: TGCGCCAGCAGCCAAGGAGTGGGGTCCTACGAGCAGTACTTC

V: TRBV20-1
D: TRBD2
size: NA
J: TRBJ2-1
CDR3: CSALTSGVANEQFF
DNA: TGCAGTGCCTTGACTAGCGGAGTTGCGAATGAGCAGTTCTTC

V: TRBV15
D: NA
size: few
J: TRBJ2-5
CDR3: CATSRDLGSWETQYF
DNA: TGTGCCACCAGCAGAGATTTGGGGTCATGGGAGACCCAGTACTTC

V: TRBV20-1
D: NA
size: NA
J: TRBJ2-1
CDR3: CSARSSARSYNEQFF
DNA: TGCAGTGCTCGCTCTAGCGCCCGCTCCTACAATGAGCAGTTCTTC

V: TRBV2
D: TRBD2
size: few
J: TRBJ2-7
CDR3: CAGGLAGSEQYF
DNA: TGTGCCGGGGGACTAGCGGGCTCCGAGCAGTACTTC

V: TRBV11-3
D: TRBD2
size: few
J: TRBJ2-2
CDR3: CASSFGTSTGELFF
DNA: TGTGCCAGCAGCTTTGGGACTAGCACCGGGGAGCTGTTTTTT

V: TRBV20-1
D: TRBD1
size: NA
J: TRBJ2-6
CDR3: CSALGTGGFPSGANVLTF
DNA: TGCAGTGCTCTCGGGACAGGGGGCTTCCCTTCTGGGGCCAACGTCCTGACTTTC

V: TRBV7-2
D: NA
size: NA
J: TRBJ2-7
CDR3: CASSFPGNEQYF
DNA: TGTGCCAGCAGCTTTCCCGGGAACGAGCAGTACTTC

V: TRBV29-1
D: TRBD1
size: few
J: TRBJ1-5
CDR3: CSVEDEGAKGNQPQHF
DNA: TGCAGCGTTGAAGATGAGGGGGCGAAGGGCAATCAGCCCCAGCATTTT

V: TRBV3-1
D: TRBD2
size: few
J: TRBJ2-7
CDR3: CASSRAGVRARSYEQYF
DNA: TGTGCCAGCAGCCGCGCGGGGGTCAGAGCCAGATCTTACGAGCAGTACTTC

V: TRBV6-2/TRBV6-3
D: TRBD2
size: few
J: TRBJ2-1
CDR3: CASSKPGLAIVNNEQFF
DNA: TGTGCCAGCAGTAAACCGGGACTAGCTATAGTGAATAATGAGCAGTTCTTC

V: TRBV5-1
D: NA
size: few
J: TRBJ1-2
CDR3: CASSLEPEANYGYTF
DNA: TGCGCCAGCAGCTTGGAGCCCGAAGCTAACTATGGCTACACCTTC

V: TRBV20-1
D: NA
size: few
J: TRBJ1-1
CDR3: CSAGGPGAEAFF
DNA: TGCAGTGCAGGAGGTCCGGGGGCTGAAGCTTTCTTT

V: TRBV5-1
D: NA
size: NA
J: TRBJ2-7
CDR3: CASSLENRPAGGVQYF
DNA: TGCGCCAGCAGCTTGGAGAACAGGCCCGCTGGAGGTGTGCAGTACTTC

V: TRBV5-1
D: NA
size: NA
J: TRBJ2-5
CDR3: CASREVQETQYF
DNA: TGCGCCAGCAGGGAGGTTCAAGAGACCCAGTACTTC

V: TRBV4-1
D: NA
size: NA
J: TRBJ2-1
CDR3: CASSHPAEGRNEQFF
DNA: TGCGCCAGCAGCCACCCCGCGGAGGGGCGGAATGAGCAGTTCTTC

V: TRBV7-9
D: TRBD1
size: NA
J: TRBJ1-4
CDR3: CASSLVVGTGDEKLFF
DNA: TGTGCCAGCAGCTTAGTAGTCGGGACAGGAGATGAAAAACTGTTTTTT

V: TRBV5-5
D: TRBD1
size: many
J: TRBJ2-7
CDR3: CASSPTGTGAIYEQYF
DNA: TGTGCCAGCAGCCCAACCGGGACAGGGGCAATCTACGAGCAGTACTTC

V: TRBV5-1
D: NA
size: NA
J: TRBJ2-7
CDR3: CASSLDTLSPYEQYF
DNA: TGCGCCAGCAGCTTGGATACCTTGAGCCCCTACGAGCAGTACTTC

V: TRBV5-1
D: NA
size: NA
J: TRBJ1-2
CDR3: CASSPTFTGGYTF
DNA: TGCGCCAGCAGTCCCACGTTCACCGGGGGCTACACCTTC

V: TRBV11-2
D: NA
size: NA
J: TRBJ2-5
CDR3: CASLDSVGAQETQYF
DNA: TGTGCCAGCCTCGATTCGGTGGGGGCACAAGAGACCCAGTACTTC

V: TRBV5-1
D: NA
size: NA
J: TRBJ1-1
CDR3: CASSSQAVSTRAFF
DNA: TGCGCCAGCAGCTCTCAGGCGGTGAGTACGCGAGCTTTCTTT

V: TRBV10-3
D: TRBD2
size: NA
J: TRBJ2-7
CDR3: CAISVAGDGLEQYF
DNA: TGTGCCATCAGTGTTGCGGGAGACGGGCTCGAGCAGTACTTC

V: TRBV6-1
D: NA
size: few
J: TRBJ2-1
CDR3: CASSPGWSSNEQFF
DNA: TGTGCCAGCAGTCCCGGCTGGTCCTCAAATGAGCAGTTCTTC

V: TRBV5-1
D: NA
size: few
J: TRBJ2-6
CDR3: CASSLADMNSGANVLTF
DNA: TGCGCCAGCAGCTTGGCCGATATGAACTCTGGGGCCAACGTCCTGACTTTC

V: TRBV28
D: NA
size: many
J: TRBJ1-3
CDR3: CASRKPGGNTIYF
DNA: TGTGCCAGCCGGAAGCCAGGAGGAAACACCATATATTTT

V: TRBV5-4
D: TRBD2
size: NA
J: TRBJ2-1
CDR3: CAGSSVGAGGYNEQFF
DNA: TGTGCCGGCAGCTCGGTCGGAGCGGGAGGATACAATGAGCAGTTCTTC

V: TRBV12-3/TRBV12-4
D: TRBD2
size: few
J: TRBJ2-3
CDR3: CASSLGLAGVLAGDTQYF
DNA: TGTGCCAGCAGTCTCGGACTAGCGGGAGTTTTAGCTGGGGATACGCAGTATTTT

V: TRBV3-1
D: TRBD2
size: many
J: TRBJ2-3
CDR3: CASSTSGRVTDTQYF
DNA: TGTGCCAGCAGCACTAGCGGGAGGGTGACAGATACGCAGTATTTT

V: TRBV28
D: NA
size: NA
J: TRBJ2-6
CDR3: CASSPRLSGANVLTF
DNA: TGTGCCAGCAGTCCCCGACTCTCTGGGGCCAACGTCCTGACTTTC

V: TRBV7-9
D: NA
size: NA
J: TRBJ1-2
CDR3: CASTRDNNYGYTF
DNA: TGTGCCAGCACCCGGGACAATAACTATGGCTACACCTTC

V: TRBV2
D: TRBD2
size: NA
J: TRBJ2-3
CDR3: CASNVGLATDTQYF
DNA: TGTGCCAGCAACGTGGGACTAGCTACAGATACGCAGTATTTT

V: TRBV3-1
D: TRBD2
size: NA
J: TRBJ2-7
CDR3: CASSQGGLAEGRKGGEQYF
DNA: TGTGCCAGCAGCCAGGGTGGACTAGCGGAGGGGCGGAAAGGGGGAGAGCAGTACTTC

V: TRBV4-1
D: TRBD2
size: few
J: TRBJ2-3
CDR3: CASSPGLAEGLGTQYF
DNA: TGCGCCAGCAGCCCGGGACTAGCGGAGGGGCTCGGTACGCAGTATTTT

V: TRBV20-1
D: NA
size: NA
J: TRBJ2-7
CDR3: CSAERKDYEQYF
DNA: TGCAGTGCGGAGAGGAAGGACTACGAGCAGTACTTC

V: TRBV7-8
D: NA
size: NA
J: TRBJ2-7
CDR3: CASSLDTLAYEQYF
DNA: TGTGCCAGCAGCTTAGACACATTGGCATACGAGCAGTACTTC

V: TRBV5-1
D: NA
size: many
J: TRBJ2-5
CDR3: CASSLMQGGGEETQYF
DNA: TGCGCCAGCAGCTTGATGCAGGGTGGGGGAGAAGAGACCCAGTACTTC

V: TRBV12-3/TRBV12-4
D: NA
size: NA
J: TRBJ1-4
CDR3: CASRRASTNEKLFF
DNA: TGTGCCAGCAGACGCGCCTCAACTAATGAAAAACTGTTTTTT